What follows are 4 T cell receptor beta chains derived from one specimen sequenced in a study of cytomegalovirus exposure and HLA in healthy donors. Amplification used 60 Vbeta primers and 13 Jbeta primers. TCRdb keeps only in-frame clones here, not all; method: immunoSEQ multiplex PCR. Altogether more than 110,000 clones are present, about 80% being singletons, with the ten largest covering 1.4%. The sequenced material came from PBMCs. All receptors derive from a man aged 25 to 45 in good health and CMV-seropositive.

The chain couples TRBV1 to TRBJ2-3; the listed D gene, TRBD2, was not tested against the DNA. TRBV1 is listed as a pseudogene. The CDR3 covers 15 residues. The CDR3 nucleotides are TGCACTCTAGTCGGCCCTAGAGGAGTCACAGATACGCAGTATTTT. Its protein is CTLVGPRGVTDTQYF.

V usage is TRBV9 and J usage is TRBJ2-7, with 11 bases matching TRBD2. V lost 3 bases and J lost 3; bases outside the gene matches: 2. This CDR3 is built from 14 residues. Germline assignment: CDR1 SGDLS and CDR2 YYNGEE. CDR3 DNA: TGTGCCAGCAGCGGGGGACTAGCGGACTACGAGCAGTACTTC. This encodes CASSGGLADYEQYF.

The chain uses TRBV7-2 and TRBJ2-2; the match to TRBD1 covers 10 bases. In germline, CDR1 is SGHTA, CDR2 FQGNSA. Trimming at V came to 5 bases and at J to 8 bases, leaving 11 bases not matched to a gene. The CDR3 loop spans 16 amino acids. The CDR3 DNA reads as TGTGCCAGCAGCAGGGGACAGGGGACCGCTCGTGGGGAGCTGTTTTTT. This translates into CASSRGQGTARGELFF.

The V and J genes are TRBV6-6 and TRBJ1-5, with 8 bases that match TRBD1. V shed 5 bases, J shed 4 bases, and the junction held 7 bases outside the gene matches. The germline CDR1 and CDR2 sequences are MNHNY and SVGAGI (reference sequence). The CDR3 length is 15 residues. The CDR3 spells CASSTARTGNQPQHF. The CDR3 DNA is TGTGCCAGCAGTACCGCCCGGACAGGGAATCAGCCCCAGCATTTT.